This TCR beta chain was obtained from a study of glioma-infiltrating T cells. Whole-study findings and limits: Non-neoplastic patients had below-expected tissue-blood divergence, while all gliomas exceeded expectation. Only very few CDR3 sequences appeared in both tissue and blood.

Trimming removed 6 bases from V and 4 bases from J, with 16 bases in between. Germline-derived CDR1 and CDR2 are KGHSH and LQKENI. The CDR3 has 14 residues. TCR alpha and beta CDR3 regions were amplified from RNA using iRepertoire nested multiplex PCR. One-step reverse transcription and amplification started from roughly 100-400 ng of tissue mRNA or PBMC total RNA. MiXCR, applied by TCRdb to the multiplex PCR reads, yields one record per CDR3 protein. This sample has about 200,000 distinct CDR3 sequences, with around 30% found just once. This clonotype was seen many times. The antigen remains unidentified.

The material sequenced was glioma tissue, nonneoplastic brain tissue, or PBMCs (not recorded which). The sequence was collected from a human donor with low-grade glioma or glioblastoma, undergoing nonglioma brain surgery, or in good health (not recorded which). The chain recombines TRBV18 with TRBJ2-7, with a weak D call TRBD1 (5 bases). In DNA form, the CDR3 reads TGTGCCAGCTCCCGGACATATACTGCATACGAGCAGTACTTC. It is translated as CASSRTYTAYEQYF.